Here is one T cell receptor beta chain with its context. The sample is drawn from a study of blood T cell repertoires in COVID-19. Study background: Some COVID-19 samples were acute and others convalescent; all came from the United States, Italy and Spain. T cells, B-cell-depleted T cells, or PBMCs supplied cDNA or gDNA.

Per the authors' pipeline: Amplifying reference gene primers gave estimates of nucleated cell counts. Sequencing was performed with immunoSEQ multiplex PCR; in TCRdb, only in-frame clones are kept and a portion is missing. The V and J calls and clone size are taken from that table; D and trimming were inferred from the DNA. The sample includes approximately 180,000 clones, about 80% of them seen just once. The material sequenced was peripheral blood. This TCR was sampled from a woman aged 70-85 years with acute or convalescent COVID-19.

The CDR3 sequence is CASSRNEAGNYEQYF. The CDR3 DNA is TGCGCCAGCAGCCGGAACGAAGCGGGAAACTACGAGCAGTACTTC. The V gene is TRBV5-1, the J gene TRBJ2-7; 7 bases match TRBD2. This CDR3 is built from 15 residues. Germline CDR1 reads SGHRS; CDR2 reads YFSETQ. V was pared by 4 bases and J by 3 bases, with 10 bases of the junction left unmatched.